The sequence of this T cell receptor beta chain was determined in a study of metastatic and nonmetastatic thyroid tumors (dated by TCRdb to the early 2020s). About the study as a whole: The researchers compared repertoires between peripheral blood samples and tumor or nodule tissue samples from patients with malignant or benign thyroid disease.

None of the patients had been given any treatment before thyroid surgery. Using T-cell receptor beta sequencing, the study looked back at clinical samples from patients collected from about 2011 to 2018. The investigation overall reported the following: In both blood and tumor samples, malignant tumors were reported to have significantly higher TCR beta diversity than benign nodules.

Taking its sample share into account, this clone is medium-sized (0.01 to 0.1%). No cognate antigen has been identified for it. Qualities for individual bases were not recorded, and no much larger clone is one base off. V is pruned by 4 bases and J by 5 bases, leaving 2 bases of the junction without a gene match. Taken from the germline V gene (reference sequence), the CDR1 and CDR2 loops are LGHDT and YNNKEL. From the cysteine up to the phenylalanine, the CDR3 has a length of 12 residues. Only the CDR3 DNA stays, 36 bases, in frame from base 1. Library construction relied on PCR. TCRdb records Illumina HiSeq 4000 as the sequencer. High-throughput sequencing was used to profile the CDR3 region of the TCR beta-chain in every patient. From the authors' description of their analysis: Drawing on CDR3 differences between clinicopathological groups, the researchers built a classifier meant to tell apart patients with distant-metastatic papillary thyroid cancer. The Shannon index was used to assess repertoire diversity, and the Morisita-Horn index was used to assess tumor-blood repertoire similarity. TCRdb applied fastp at Q25 and MiXCR to the public reads, then kept only in-frame beta chains. The V and J calls here are based on TCRdb, not the publication. This sample holds over 10,000 clones; 25% to 35% were observed only once. Less than 15% of the sample lies in the top ten.

The sequence links TRBV3-1 to TRBJ2-7; 7 central nucleotides agree with TRBD1. Sequencing was performed on tumor tissue. This sequence originates from a female donor with papillary thyroid cancer or a benign thyroid nodule (not recorded which). Some clones in this sample may be carry-over from other donors' samples. The sequenced DNA: TGTGCCAGCAGCCCTCAGGGGGACGAGCAGTACTTC. It specifies CASSPQGDEQYF.